This T cell receptor beta chain was observed in a study of blood T cell repertoires in COVID-19. The germline CDR1 and CDR2 sequences are SGHRS and YFSETQ. V shed 4 bases and J shed 1 base, with 8 bases lying between them. The CDR3 runs 13 residues. Data came from immunoSEQ multiplex PCR; TCRdb stores just in-frame clones and leaves some out. The repertoire holds roughly 320,000 clones, with more than 75% as singletons. The chain is built from TRBV5-1 and TRBJ1-1; no reliable D call. Sequencing input: peripheral blood. The TCR sequence derives from a man between 65 and 85 years old with acute or convalescent COVID-19. CDR3 sequence (DNA): TGCGCCAGCAGCCCCACAGAGAACACTGAAGCTTTCTTT. Residues: CASSPTENTEAFF.